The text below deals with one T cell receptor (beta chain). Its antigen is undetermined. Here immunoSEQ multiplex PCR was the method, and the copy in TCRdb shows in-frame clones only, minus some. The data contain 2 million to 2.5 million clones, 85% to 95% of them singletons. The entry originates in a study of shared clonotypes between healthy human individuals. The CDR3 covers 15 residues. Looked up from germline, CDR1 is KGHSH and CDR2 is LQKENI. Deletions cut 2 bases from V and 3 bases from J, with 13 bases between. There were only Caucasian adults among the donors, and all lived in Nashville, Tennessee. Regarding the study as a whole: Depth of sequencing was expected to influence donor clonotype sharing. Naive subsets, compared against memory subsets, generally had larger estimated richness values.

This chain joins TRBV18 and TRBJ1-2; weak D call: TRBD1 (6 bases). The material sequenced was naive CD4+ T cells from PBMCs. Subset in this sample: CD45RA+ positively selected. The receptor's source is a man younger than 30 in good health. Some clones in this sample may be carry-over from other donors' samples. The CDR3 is CASSPRVQGDYGYTF. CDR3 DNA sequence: TGTGCCAGCTCACCAAGGGTACAGGGAGACTATGGCTACACCTTC.